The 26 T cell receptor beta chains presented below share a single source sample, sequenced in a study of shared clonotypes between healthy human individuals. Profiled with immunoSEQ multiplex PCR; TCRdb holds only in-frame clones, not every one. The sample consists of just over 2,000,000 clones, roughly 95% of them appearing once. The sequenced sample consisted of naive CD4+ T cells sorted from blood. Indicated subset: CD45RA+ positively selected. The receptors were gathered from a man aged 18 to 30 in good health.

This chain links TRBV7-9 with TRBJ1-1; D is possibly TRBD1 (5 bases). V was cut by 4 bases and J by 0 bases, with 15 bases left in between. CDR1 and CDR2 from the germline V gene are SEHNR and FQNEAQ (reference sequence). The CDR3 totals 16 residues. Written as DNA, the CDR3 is TGTGCCAGCAGCTACGGCAGCGGGGGGATGAACACTGAAGCTTTCTTT. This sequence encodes CASSYGSGGMNTEAFF.

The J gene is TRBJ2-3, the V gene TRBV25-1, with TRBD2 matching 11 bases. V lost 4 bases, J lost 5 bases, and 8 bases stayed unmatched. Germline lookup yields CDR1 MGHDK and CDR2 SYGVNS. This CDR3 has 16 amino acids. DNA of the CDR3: TGTGCCAGCAGTGCGTCTAGCGGGGGGCCGGGAGATACGCAGTATTTT. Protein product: CASSASSGGPGDTQYF.

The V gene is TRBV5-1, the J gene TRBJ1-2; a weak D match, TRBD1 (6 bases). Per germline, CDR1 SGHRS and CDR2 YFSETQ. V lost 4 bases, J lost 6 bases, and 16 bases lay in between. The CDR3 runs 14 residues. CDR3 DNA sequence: TGCGCCAGCAGCACCGGGACATTTTACGATGGCTACACCTTC. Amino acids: CASSTGTFYDGYTF.

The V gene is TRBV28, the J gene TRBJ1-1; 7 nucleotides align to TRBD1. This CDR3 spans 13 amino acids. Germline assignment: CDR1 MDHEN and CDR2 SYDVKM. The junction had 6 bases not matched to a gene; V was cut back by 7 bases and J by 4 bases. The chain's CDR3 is CASIQGGSTEAFF. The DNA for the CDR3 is TGTGCCAGCATTCAGGGGGGGAGCACTGAAGCTTTCTTT.

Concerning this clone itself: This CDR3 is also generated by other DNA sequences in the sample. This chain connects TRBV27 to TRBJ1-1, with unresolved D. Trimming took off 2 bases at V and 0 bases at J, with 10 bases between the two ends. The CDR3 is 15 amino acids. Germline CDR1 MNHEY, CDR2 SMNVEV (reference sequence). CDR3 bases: TGTGCCAGCAGTTTACAAGGTGGGATGAACACTGAAGCTTTCTTT. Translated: CASSLQGGMNTEAFF.

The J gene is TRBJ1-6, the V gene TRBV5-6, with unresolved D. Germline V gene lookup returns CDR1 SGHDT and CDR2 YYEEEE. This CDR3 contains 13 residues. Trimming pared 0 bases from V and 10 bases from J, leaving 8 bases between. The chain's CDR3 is CASSLAPGSPLHF. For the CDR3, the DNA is TGTGCCAGCAGCTTGGCCCCCGGATCACCCCTCCACTTT.

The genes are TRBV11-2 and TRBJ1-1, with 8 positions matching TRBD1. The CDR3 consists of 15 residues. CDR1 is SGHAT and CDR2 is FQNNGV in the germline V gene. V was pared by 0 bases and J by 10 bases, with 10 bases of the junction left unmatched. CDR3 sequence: CASSLDGTGSATAFF. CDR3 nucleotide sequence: TGTGCCAGCAGCTTAGATGGGACAGGTTCCGCGACAGCTTTCTTT.

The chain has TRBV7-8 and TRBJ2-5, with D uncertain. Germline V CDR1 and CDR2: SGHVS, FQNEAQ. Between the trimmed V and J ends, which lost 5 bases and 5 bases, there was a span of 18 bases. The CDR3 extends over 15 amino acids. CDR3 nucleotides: TGTGCCAGCAGCGTAGTCCCCGCTGCGAGGGAGACCCAGTACTTC. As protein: CASSVVPAARETQYF.

The CDR3 loop reads CASKSGLAYTYEQYF. CDR3 in DNA: TGTGCCAGCAAATCTGGACTAGCGTACACCTACGAGCAGTACTTC. J is TRBJ2-7 and V is TRBV2; 9 bases agree with TRBD2. J was trimmed by 2 bases and V by 7 bases; bases with no gene match: 9. Looked up from germline, CDR1 is SNHLY and CDR2 is FYNNEI. The CDR3 sequence is 15 residues long.

The CDR3 sequence: CASSPYPTGLTPEQYF. The CDR3 coding sequence is TGTGCCAGCAGCCCCTACCCGACAGGATTAACTCCCGAGCAGTACTTC. The V call is TRBV7-2, the J call TRBJ2-7, with D maybe TRBD1 (6 bases). The CDR3 loop spans 16 amino acids. The ends were cut back, 5 bases at V and 6 bases at J, with 23 bases in the middle. Germline values: CDR1 SGHTA, CDR2 FQGNSA.

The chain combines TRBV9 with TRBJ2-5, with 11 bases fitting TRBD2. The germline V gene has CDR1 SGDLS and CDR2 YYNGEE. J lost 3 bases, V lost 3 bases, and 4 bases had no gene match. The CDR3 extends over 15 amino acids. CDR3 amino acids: CASSGVLAGEETQYF. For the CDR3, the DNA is TGTGCCAGCAGCGGCGTACTAGCGGGAGAAGAGACCCAGTACTTC.

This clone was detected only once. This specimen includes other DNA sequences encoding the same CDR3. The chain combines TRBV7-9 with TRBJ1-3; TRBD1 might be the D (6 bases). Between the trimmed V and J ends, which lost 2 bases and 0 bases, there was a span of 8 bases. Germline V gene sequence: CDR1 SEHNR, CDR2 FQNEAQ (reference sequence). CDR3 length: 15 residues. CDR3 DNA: TGTGCCAGCAGCTTACGGGGGCCCTCTGGAAACACCATATATTTT. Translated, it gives CASSLRGPSGNTIYF.

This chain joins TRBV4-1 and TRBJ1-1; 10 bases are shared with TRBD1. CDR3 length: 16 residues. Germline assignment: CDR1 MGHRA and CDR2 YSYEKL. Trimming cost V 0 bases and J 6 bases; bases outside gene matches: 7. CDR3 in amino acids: CASSQDNDRGPAEAFF. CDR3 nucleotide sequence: TGCGCCAGCAGCCAAGATAATGACAGGGGGCCCGCTGAAGCTTTCTTT.

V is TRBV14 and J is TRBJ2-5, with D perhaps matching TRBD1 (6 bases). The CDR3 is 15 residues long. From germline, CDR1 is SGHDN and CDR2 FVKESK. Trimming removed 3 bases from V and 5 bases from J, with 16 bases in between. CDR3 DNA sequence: TGTGCCAGCAGCCATCGTACAGGGATCCGCGAGACCCAGTACTTC. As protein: CASSHRTGIRETQYF.

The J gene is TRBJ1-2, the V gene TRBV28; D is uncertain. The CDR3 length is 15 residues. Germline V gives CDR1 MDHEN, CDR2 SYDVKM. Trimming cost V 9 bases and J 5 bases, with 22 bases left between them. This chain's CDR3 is CASTRSGFSWYGYTF. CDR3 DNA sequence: TGTGCCAGTACTCGCAGCGGGTTCTCGTGGTATGGCTACACCTTC.

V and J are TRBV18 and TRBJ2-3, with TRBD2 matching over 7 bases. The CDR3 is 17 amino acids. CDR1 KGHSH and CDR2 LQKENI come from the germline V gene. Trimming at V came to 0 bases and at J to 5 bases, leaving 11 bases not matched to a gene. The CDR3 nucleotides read TGTGCCAGCTCACCACCGGCGGGACTACTAGCCGGAGATACGCAGTATTTT. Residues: CASSPPAGLLAGDTQYF.

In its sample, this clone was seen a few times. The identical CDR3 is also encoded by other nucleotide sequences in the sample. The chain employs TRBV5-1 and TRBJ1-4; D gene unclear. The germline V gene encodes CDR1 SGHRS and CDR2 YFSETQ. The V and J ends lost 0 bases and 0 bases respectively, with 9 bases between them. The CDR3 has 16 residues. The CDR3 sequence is CASSLGASATNEKLFF. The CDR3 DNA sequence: TGCGCCAGCAGCTTGGGGGCGTCTGCAACTAATGAAAAACTGTTTTTT.

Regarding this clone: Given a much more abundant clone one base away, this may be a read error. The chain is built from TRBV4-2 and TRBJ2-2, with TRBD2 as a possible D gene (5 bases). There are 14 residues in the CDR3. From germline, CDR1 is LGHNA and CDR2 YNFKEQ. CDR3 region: CASSRPDLTGKLFF. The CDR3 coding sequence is TGTGCCAGCAGCAGACCAGACCTCACCGGGAAGCTGTTTTTT.

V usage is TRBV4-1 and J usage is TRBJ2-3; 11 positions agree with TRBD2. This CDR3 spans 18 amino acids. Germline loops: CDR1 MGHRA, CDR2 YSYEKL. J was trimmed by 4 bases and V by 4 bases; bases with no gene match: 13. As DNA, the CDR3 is TGCGCCAGCAGCCGAACTAGCGGGAGCTTTATAGGCGCAGATACGCAGTATTTT. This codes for CASSRTSGSFIGADTQYF.

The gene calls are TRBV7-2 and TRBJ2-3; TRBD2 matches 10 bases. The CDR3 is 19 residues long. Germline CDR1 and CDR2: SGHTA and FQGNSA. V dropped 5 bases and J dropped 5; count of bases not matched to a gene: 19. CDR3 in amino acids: CASSLVGLRLAGEGDTQYF. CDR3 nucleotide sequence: TGTGCCAGCAGCCTAGTAGGGTTGAGGCTAGCGGGAGAAGGAGATACGCAGTATTTT.

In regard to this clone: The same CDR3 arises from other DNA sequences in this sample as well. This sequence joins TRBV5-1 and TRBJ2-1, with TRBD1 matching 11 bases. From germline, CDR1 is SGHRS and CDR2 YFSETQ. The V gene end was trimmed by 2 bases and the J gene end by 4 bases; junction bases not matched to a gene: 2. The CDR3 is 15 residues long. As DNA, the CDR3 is TGCGCCAGCAGCTTAGGACAGGGGGCTTACAATGAGCAGTTCTTC. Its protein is CASSLGQGAYNEQFF.

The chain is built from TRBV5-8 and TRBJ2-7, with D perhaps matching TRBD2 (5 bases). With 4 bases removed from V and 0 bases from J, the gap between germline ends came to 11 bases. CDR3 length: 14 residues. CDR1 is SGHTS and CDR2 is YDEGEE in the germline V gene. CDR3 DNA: TGTGCCAGCAGCCACTCGAGGGTCTCCTACGAGCAGTACTTC. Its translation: CASSHSRVSYEQYF.

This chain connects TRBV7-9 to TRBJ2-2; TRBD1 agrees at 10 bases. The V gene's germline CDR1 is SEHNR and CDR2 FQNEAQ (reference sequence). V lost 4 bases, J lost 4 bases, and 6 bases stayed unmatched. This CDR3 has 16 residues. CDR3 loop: CASSSRQGAVTGELFF. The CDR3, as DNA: TGTGCCAGCAGCTCCCGACAGGGGGCCGTCACCGGGGAGCTGTTTTTT.

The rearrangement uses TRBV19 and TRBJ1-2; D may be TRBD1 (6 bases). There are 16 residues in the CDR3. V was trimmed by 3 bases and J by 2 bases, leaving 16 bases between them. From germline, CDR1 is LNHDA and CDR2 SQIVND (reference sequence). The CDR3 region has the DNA TGTGCCAGTAGTATGGTGGCAGCCGGGGGCAACTATGGCTACACCTTC. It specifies CASSMVAAGGNYGYTF.

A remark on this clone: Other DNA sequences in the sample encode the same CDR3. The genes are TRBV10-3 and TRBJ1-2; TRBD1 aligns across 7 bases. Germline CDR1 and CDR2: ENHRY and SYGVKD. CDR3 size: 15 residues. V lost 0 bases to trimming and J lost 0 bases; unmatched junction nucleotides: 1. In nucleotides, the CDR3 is TGTGCCATCAGTGAGTCGGGACAGTCTAACTATGGCTACACCTTC. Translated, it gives CAISESGQSNYGYTF.

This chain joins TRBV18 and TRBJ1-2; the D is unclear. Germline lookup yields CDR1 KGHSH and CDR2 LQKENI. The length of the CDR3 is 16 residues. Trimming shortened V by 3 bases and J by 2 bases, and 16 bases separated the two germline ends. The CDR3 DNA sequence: TGTGCCAGCTCACCGCTCCCGGCAGACTTCAACTATGGCTACACCTTC. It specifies CASSPLPADFNYGYTF.